This TCR beta chain was retrieved from a study of cytomegalovirus exposure and HLA in healthy donors. In the study overall: Genotyping of 430 or so donors showed that approximately 83% belonged to the Caucasian-associated ancestry cluster. Study-level findings and limits: While the bulk of TCR sequences proved rare, some public TCRs turned up in many donors.

Regarding this clone: Its antigen is undetermined.

Vbeta (60) and Jbeta (13) primers were used in the PCR. Using immunoSEQ multiplex PCR, the repertoire was profiled, and TCRdb retains in-frame clones only, with some absent. The data show 95,000 to 150,000 clones, 75% to 90% seen once. This TCR was recovered from a man aged 25 to 45 in good health and CMV-seronegative. Sequencing was performed on PBMCs.

The CDR3: CASSASRTSGNTQYF. CDR3 coding DNA: TGTGCCAGCAGCGCCTCGAGGACTAGCGGAAATACGCAGTATTTT. The chain employs TRBV9 and TRBJ2-3; TRBD2 agrees at 10 bases. Germline V gene sequence: CDR1 SGDLS, CDR2 YYNGEE. The CDR3 consists of 15 residues. J lost 7 bases, V lost 3 bases, and 8 bases had no gene match. Looking up the rest from reference TRBV9 and TRBJ2-3 gives the full variable domain: DSGVTQTPKHLITATGQRVTLRCSPRSGDLSVYWYQQSLDQGLQFLIQYYNGEERAKGNILERFSAQQFPDLHSELNLSSLELGDSALYFCASSASRTSGNTQYFGPGTRLTVL.